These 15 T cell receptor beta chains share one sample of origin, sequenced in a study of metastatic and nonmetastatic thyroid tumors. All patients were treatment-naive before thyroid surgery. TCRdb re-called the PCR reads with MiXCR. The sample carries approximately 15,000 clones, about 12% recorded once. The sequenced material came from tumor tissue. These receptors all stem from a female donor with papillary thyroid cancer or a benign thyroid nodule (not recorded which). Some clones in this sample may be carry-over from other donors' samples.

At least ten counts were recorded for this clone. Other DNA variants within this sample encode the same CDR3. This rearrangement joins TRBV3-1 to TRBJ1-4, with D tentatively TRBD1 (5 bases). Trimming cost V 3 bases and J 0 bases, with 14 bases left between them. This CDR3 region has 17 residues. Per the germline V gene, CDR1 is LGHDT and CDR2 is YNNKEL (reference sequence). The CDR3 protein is CASSQGRGAATNEKLFF. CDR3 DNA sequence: TGTGCCAGCAGCCAGGGACGTGGTGCTGCAACTAATGAAAAACTGTTTTTT.

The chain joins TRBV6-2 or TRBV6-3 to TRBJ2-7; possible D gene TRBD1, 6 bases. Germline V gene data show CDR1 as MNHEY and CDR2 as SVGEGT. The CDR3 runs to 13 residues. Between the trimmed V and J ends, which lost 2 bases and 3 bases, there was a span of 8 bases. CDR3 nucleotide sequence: TGTGCCAGCAGTTACCGGGACAACTACGAGCAGTACTTC. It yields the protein CASSYRDNYEQYF.

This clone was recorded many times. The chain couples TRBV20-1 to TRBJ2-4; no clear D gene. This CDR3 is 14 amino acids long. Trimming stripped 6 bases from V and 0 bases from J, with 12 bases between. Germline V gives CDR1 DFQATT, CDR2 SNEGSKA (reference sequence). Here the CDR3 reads CSANPNLAKNIQYF. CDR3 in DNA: TGCAGTGCCAATCCAAATCTAGCCAAAAACATTCAGTACTTC.

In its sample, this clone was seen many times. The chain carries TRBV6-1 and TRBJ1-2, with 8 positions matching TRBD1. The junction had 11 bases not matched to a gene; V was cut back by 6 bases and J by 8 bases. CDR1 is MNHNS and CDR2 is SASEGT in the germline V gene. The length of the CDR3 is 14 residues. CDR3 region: CASRGLDRAGGYTF. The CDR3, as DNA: TGTGCCAGCAGGGGACTGGACAGGGCCGGAGGCTACACCTTC.

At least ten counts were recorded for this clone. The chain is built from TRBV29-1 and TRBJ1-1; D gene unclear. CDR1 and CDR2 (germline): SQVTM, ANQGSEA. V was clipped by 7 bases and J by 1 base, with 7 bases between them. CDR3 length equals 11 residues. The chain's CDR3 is CSGSGNTEAFF. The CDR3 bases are TGCAGCGGCTCGGGGAACACTGAAGCTTTCTTT.

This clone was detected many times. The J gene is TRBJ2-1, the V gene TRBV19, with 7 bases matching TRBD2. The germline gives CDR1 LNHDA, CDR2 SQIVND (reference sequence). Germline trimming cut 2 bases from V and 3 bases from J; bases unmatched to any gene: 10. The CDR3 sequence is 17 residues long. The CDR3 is CASSISSSGPGYNEQFF. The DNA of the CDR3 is TGTGCCAGTAGTATAAGTTCTAGCGGACCGGGCTACAATGAGCAGTTCTTC.

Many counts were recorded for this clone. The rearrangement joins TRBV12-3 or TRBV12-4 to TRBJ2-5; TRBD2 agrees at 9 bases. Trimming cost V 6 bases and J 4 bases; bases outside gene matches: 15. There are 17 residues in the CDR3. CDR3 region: CASSTSTSGRGGETQYF. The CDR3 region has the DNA TGTGCCAGCAGCACCTCAACCTCTGGGCGGGGGGGAGAGACCCAGTACTTC.

In DNA form, the CDR3 reads TGCGCCAGCAGCTTGGCCGCGGCGGACCCGAACACCGGGGAGCTGTTTTTT. The encoded protein is CASSLAAADPNTGELFF. The chain has TRBV5-1 and TRBJ2-2; no reliable D call. V dropped 0 bases and J dropped 0 bases, with 12 bases sitting between them. Looked up from germline, CDR1 is SGHRS and CDR2 is YFSETQ. This CDR3 region has 17 residues.

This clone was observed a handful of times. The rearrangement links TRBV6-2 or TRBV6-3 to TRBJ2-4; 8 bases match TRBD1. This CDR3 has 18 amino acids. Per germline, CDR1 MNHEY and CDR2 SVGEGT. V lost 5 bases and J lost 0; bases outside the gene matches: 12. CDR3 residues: CASSRGFTGGRAKNIQYF. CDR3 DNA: TGTGCCAGCAGTAGGGGTTTTACAGGGGGGCGAGCCAAAAACATTCAGTACTTC.

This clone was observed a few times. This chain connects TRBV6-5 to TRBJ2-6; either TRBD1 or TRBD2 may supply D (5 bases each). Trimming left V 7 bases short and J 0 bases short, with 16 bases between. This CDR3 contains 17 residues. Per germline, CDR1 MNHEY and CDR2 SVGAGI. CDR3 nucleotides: TGTGCCAGCATGTTGACGGGGCTGAACTCTGGGGCCAACGTCCTGACTTTC. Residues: CASMLTGLNSGANVLTF.

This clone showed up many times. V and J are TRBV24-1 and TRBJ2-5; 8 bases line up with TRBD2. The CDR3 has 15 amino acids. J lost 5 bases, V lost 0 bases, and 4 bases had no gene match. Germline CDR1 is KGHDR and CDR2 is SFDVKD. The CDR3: CATSDLYGGDETQYF. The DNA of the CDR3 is TGTGCCACCAGTGATTTGTACGGGGGGGATGAGACCCAGTACTTC.

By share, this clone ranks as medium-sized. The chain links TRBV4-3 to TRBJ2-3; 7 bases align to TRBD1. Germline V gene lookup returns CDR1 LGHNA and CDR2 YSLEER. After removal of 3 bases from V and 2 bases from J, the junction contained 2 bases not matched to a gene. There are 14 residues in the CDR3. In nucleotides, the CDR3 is TGCGCCAGCAGCCATGAGGGGGCCACAGATACGCAGTATTTT. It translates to CASSHEGATDTQYF.

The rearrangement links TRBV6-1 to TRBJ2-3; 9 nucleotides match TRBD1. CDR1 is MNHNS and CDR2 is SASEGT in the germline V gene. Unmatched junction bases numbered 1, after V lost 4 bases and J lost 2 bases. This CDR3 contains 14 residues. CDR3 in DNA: TGTGCCAGCAGTGGGACAGGGGACACAGATACGCAGTATTTT. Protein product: CASSGTGDTDTQYF.

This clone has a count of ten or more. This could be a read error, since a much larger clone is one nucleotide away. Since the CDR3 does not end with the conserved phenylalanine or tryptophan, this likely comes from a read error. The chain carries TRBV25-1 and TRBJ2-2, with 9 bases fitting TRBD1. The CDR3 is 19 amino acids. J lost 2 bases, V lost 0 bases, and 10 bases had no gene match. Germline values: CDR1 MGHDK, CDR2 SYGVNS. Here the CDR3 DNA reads TGTGCCAGCAGTGAATATGGGAGGGGGACAGGGCCCAACACCGGGGAGCTGTTTTCT. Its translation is CASSEYGRGTGPNTGELFS.

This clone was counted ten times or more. The CDR3 loop reads CASSESTAGANVLTF. CDR3 coding DNA: TGTGCCAGCAGTGAATCTACAGCAGGGGCCAACGTCCTGACTTTC. The chain employs TRBV25-1 and TRBJ2-6; the D is unclear. The ends were cut back, 1 base at V and 4 bases at J, with 8 bases in the middle. The germline CDR1 and CDR2 sequences are MGHDK and SYGVNS. The CDR3 spans 15 residues.